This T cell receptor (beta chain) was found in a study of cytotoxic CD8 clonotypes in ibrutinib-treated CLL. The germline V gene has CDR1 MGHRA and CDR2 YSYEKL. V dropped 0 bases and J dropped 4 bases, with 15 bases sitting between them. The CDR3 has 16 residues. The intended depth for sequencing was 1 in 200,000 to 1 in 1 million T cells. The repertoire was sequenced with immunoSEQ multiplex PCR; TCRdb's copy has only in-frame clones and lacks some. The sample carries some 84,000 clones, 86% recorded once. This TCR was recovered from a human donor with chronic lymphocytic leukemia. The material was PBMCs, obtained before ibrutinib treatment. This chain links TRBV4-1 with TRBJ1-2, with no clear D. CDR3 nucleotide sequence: TGCGCCAGCAGCCAAGATTCGGCAGGAAGGGTCTATGGCTACACCTTC. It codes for CASSQDSAGRVYGYTF.